This T cell receptor (beta chain) was sequenced during a study of T cell responses to AZD1222 COVID-19 vaccine (dated by TCRdb to about 2021). About the investigation overall: AZD1222 recipients with second doses at about 4 weeks or about 12 weeks were pooled, because spike-specific TCR depth and breadth did not differ between schedules. TCR sequencing was performed for roughly 250 trial participants, of whom some 200 were given two doses of AZD1222 and approximately 26 were given two doses of MenACWY control vaccine. Trial participants were enrolled by age into subgroups of 18-55, 56-69 and 70-plus years, and roughly 150, 30 and 60 TCR-sequenced participants, respectively, were included in these subgroups. Results the study describes overall, beyond this receptor: Conclusions about previously exposed vaccinees were limited because only six or seven AZD1222 recipients were SARS-CoV-2 seropositive at baseline. The whole spike protein was spanned by vaccine-associated CD4 TCRs, and dominant responses were seen in regions 160-218 and 743-854. Because no day 14 peak-response samples were available, the repertoires could be characterized only after the peak T cell response. Epitopes outside the regions mutated in the B.1.351 and B.1.1.7 variants were reportedly recognized by nearly half of the unique spike-specific TCRs. Participants were mostly white British and included more females than males, and it was suggested by the authors that clonal diversity may have been underestimated. In the small 56-69-year group, the increase in depth fell short of significance, most likely because of low power. Spike-specific TCR breadth and depth rose significantly after two AZD1222 doses compared with day 0 and with MenACWY recipients.

On this clone: The antigen it recognizes is unknown. Qualities for individual bases were not recorded, and no much larger clone is one base off.

The time point label corresponds to: baseline before first vaccination. Samples from vaccinated people were obtained from the UK trials COV001 and COV002, which included a single-blind randomized controlled phase 2/3 trial of AZD1222 (ChAdOx1 nCoV-19) in healthy adults. For TCRbeta chain sequencing, PBMC samples were collected from trial participants at day 0 and at day 28 after the second dose. The CDR3 regions of human TCRbeta chains were analyzed by immunosequencing. Per the original workflow: TCRs in the repertoires were compared against a reference library of SARS-CoV-2-specific TCRs that had been generated with the MIRA antigen-specificity platform. Breadth was defined as the fraction of unique TCRs that were SARS-CoV-2-associated, and depth was defined as the fraction of total T cells that were SARS-CoV-2-associated. Each spike-specific TCR was assigned to its reactive spike region and to a CD4 or CD8 class using the MIRA data. Log10-transformed breadth and depth values were compared by one-way ANOVA with Sidak's multiple comparisons tests. In TCRdb, the immuneACCESS table is reduced to in-frame sequences with V and J assigned. These tables do not hold every clone; where another copy was compared, an unresolved V gene accounts for under half, and the others remain unexplained. V, J and clone size are those of that table, while D and trimming were read from the DNA. The sample table holds about 130,000 clones, of which approximately 90% were seen once. Jointly, the top ten make up 1.5% to 2% of the sample.

This TCR came from an adult in good health. Here the sequenced sample was peripheral blood, taken on day 0 of AZD1222 vaccination.

The sequenced DNA is TGTGCCAGCAGTGAACGGGGAAATGGCTACACCTTC. It specifies CASSERGNGYTF. The chain is assembled from TRBV2 and TRBJ1-2; no D gene can be assigned with confidence. CDR1 SNHLY and CDR2 FYNNEI are derived from the germline V gene. The CDR3 goes from the cysteine to the phenylalanine over 12 residues. Only CDR3 DNA is held: 36 bases, read in frame from base 1. The V and J ends are trimmed by 2 bases and 6 bases, leaving 7 bases between them.